This T cell receptor (beta chain) was obtained from a study of Tregs in tolerant kidney transplant recipients. Study results and caveats: Biological reproducibility was not directly addressed, but technical replication error appeared minimal.

Using immunoSEQ multiplex PCR, the repertoire was profiled, and TCRdb retains in-frame clones only, with some absent. Here the sample spans about 240,000 clones, around 81% being singletons. Unstimulated regulatory T cells (CD4+CD25+CD127-), CD4+CD25- non-regulatory cells, CD4 and CD8 cells were FACS-sorted from thawed PBMCs. On this clone: As yet, its antigen is unknown.

The CDR3 has 13 residues. Germline loops: CDR1 SGHRS, CDR2 YFSETQ. Trimming removed 2 bases from V and 4 bases from J; junction bases left unmatched: 2. This sequence joins TRBV5-1 and TRBJ2-5; 7 nucleotides line up with TRBD2. The receptor's source is a human donor in good health. What was sequenced was CD4+ T cells from blood. CDR3 region: CASSLGEGETQYF. DNA of the CDR3: TGCGCCAGCAGCTTAGGGGAGGGAGAGACCCAGTACTTC.